Presented here are 3 T cell receptor beta chains from one specimen sequenced in a study of regulatory T cells in long-lasting Graves disease. The time point here: newly diagnosed GD, antithyroid drugs for less than 3 months. PBMCs provided the RNA from which the TCR library was made. The TCR beta library used iRepertoire HTBI primers with Arm-PCR amplification of CDR3. TCRdb ran MiXCR on the multiplex PCR reads and lists one entry per CDR3 protein. This repertoire shows around 400,000 distinct CDR3 sequences, roughly 16% found once; its top ten account for about 20%. Here the sequenced sample was peripheral blood mononuclear cells (PBMCs), taken at new diagnosis, from a patient treated with antithyroid drugs. Every receptor here comes from a female donor with Graves disease.

Ten or more counts support this clonotype. The J gene is TRBJ1-1, the V gene TRBV3-1; D remains unclear. V lost 3 bases, J lost 0 bases, and 14 bases lay in between. Germline CDR1 LGHDT, CDR2 YNNKEL (reference sequence). The CDR3 spans 16 residues. The CDR3 spells CASSQEVGSMNTEAFF. CDR3 coding DNA: TGTGCCAGCAGCCAGGAGGTCGGATCTATGAACACTGAAGCTTTCTTT.

This clonotype showed up just a few times. This may be a read error, as it is one base from a much larger clone. The chain employs TRBV30 and TRBJ1-4; no clear D gene. The germline V gene encodes CDR1 GTSNPN and CDR2 SVGIG (reference sequence). The CDR3 contains 12 residues. The CDR3 DNA is TGTCCCTGGAGTCGAAATAATGAAAAACTGTTTTTT. This sequence encodes CPWSRNNEKLFF.

This clonotype was seen ten or more times. The V and J genes are TRBV12-3 or TRBV12-4 and TRBJ2-1; D not resolved. Deletions cut 7 bases from V and 3 bases from J, with 7 bases between. The CDR3 contains 12 residues. As DNA, the CDR3 is TGTGCCAGCACTACAGACTACAATGAGCAGTTCTTC. This translates into CASTTDYNEQFF.